A selection of T cell receptor beta chains follows, all from one sample in a study of shared clonotypes between healthy human individuals. Data came from immunoSEQ multiplex PCR; TCRdb stores just in-frame clones and leaves some out. The sample has 600,000 to 750,000 clones, 90% seen once. The sequenced sample was memory CD8+ T cells from PBMCs. The origin of the receptors is a young man in good health. Some clones in this sample may be carry-over from other donors' samples. The CDR3 runs from the conserved cysteine through the conserved F or W. A D gene is named only where the DNA matches it firmly. Size is omitted from some rows. Given values are once, few, many or a class for expanded clones.

TRBJ1-2 | NA | TRBV2 | TRBD1 | CASSSSGTGNYGYTF | TGTGCCAGCAGTAGCTCCGGGACAGGAAACTATGGCTACACCTTC
TRBJ2-5 | NA | TRBV28 | TRBD1 | CASSSSYTGGETQYF | TGTGCCAGCAGTTCCTCTTATACAGGGGGAGAGACCCAGTACTTC
TRBJ1-4 | NA | TRBV25-1 | NA | CASSELGGGATNEKLFF | TGTGCCAGCAGTGAATTGGGCGGGGGTGCAACTAATGAAAAACTGTTTTTT
TRBJ2-5 | NA | TRBV7-3 | NA | CASSSPWGTQYF | TGTGCCAGCAGCTCCCCTTGGGGGACCCAGTACTTC
TRBJ2-2 | NA | TRBV21-1 | NA | CASSTTGGQGATGELFF | TGTGCCAGCAGCACCACAGGAGGACAGGGGGCGACCGGGGAGCTGTTTTTT
TRBJ1-1 | NA | TRBV7-9 | NA | CASSLGGRNTEAFF | TGTGCCAGCAGCTTAGGGGGCCGGAACACTGAAGCTTTCTTT
TRBJ2-3 | NA | TRBV9 | NA | CASSEFGRFTDTQYF | TGTGCCAGCAGCGAGTTCGGGAGATTCACAGATACGCAGTATTTT
TRBJ2-3 | NA | TRBV15 | NA | CATSRPPSGADTQYF | TGTGCCACCAGCAGACCCCCCTCAGGGGCGGATACGCAGTATTTT
TRBJ2-7 | NA | TRBV27 | NA | CASSLRPLSYEQYF | TGTGCCAGCAGTTTAAGGCCTCTGTCCTACGAGCAGTACTTC
TRBJ2-7 | NA | TRBV29-1 | NA | CSVLAQSYEQYF | TGCAGCGTTTTAGCGCAATCCTACGAGCAGTACTTC
TRBJ2-1 | NA | TRBV19 | NA | CASSSQGYSYNEQFF | TGTGCCAGTAGTAGTCAAGGGTACTCCTACAATGAGCAGTTCTTC
TRBJ2-1 | NA | TRBV9 | TRBD2 | CASSASSGRVYNEQFF | TGTGCCAGCAGCGCTTCTAGCGGGAGAGTATACAATGAGCAGTTCTTC
TRBJ2-1 | NA | TRBV5-5 | NA | CASSRQDNEQFF | TGTGCCAGCAGCCGCCAGGACAATGAGCAGTTCTTC
TRBJ2-7 | NA | TRBV6-6 | NA | CASSPTGVFYEQYF | TGTGCCAGCTCCCCTACGGGGGTTTTCTACGAGCAGTACTTC
TRBJ1-1 | NA | TRBV4-1 | NA | CASSFPQVRSMNTEAFF | TGCGCCAGCAGCTTCCCCCAGGTCCGGAGCATGAACACTGAAGCTTTCTTT
TRBJ2-1 | NA | TRBV7-9 | TRBD2 | CASSPTSGSRNEQFF | TGTGCCAGCAGCCCTACTAGCGGGAGTCGCAATGAGCAGTTCTTC
TRBJ2-5 | NA | TRBV4-1 | NA | CASSQDLAGFRETQYF | TGCGCCAGCAGCCAAGATCTTGCGGGTTTCCGAGAGACCCAGTACTTC
TRBJ1-2 | NA | TRBV27 | NA | CASNPVGGLDGYTF | TGTGCCAGCAACCCTGTGGGGGGTTTAGATGGCTACACCTTC
TRBJ1-1 | NA | TRBV27 | NA | CASSSTLNTEAFF | TGTGCCAGCAGTTCGACCTTGAACACTGAAGCTTTCTTT
TRBJ2-7 | NA | TRBV5-4 | NA | CASSLDRIYEQYF | TGTGCCAGCAGCTTGGACAGGATCTACGAGCAGTACTTC
TRBJ2-7 | NA | TRBV30 | TRBD1 | CAWRRDRQTEQYF | TGTGCCTGGAGAAGGGACAGGCAAACCGAGCAGTACTTC
TRBJ2-1 | NA | TRBV10-3 | NA | CAISDGNSHYNEQFF | TGTGCCATCAGCGACGGGAATAGCCATTACAATGAGCAGTTCTTC
TRBJ1-2 | NA | TRBV30 | TRBD1 | CAWSEGLRGQGPAGPYGYTF | TGTGCCTGGAGTGAGGGTTTGAGGGGACAGGGGCCCGCAGGTCCCTATGGCTACACCTTC
TRBJ2-7 | NA | TRBV28 | TRBD1 | CASSPGQGGTYEQYF | TGTGCCAGCAGTCCGGGACAGGGGGGCACCTACGAGCAGTACTTC
TRBJ2-1 | NA | TRBV10-3 | NA | CAISEFGPEVDSYNEQFF | TGTGCCATCAGTGAGTTTGGGCCAGAGGTGGACTCCTACAATGAGCAGTTCTTC
TRBJ1-1 | NA | TRBV7-9 | NA | CASSLVGRVTEAFF | TGTGCCAGCAGCCTGGTAGGCAGGGTAACTGAAGCTTTCTTT
TRBJ2-7 | NA | TRBV9 | TRBD1 | CASSVGTAVSYEQYF | TGTGCCAGCAGCGTCGGGACAGCCGTGTCCTACGAGCAGTACTTC
TRBJ2-5 | NA | TRBV7-2 | NA | CASSPNYGLRETQYF | TGTGCCAGCAGCCCTAACTATGGGTTGAGAGAGACCCAGTACTTC
TRBJ2-7 | once | TRBV18 | NA | CASSPEYEQYF | TGTGCCAGCTCACCGGAATACGAGCAGTACTTC
TRBJ2-3 | many | TRBV6-4 | TRBD2 | CASSELAGATDTQYF | TGTGCCAGCAGTGAACTAGCGGGAGCTACAGATACGCAGTATTTT
TRBJ1-1 | NA | TRBV19 | NA | CASSTWDTDGDTEAFF | TGTGCCAGTAGTACTTGGGACACCGACGGGGACACTGAAGCTTTCTTT
TRBJ2-7 | NA | TRBV2 | NA | CARASGDNSYEQYF | TGTGCCAGGGCCAGCGGGGACAACTCCTACGAGCAGTACTTC
TRBJ1-5 | NA | TRBV4-1 | NA | CASSQDKYQPQHF | TGCGCCAGCAGCCAAGATAAATATCAGCCCCAGCATTTT
TRBJ2-1 | NA | TRBV29-1 | TRBD2 | CSVEVGGSWSYNEQFF | TGCAGCGTTGAGGTGGGCGGGAGTTGGTCCTACAATGAGCAGTTCTTC
TRBJ2-1 | NA | TRBV27 | NA | CASTLDSPQGNEQFF | TGTGCCAGCACCCTGGACAGTCCTCAGGGAAATGAGCAGTTCTTC
TRBJ1-1 | NA | TRBV6-5 | NA | CASSYRQLNTEAFF | TGTGCCAGCAGTTACAGGCAATTGAACACTGAAGCTTTCTTT
TRBJ2-1 | NA | TRBV27 | TRBD2 | CASSLSYLLAGVHEQFF | TGTGCCAGCAGTTTATCGTATTTACTAGCGGGAGTCCATGAGCAGTTCTTC